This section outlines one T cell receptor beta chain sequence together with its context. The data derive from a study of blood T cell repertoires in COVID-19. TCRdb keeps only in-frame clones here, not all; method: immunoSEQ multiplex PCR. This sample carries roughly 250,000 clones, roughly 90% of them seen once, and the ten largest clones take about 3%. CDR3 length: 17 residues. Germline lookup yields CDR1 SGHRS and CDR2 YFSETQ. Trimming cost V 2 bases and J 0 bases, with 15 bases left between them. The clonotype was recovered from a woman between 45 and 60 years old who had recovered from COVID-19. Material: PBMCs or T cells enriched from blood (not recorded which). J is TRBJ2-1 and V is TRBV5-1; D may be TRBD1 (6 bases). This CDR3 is CASSFWSDRSSYNEQFF. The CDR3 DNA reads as TGCGCCAGCAGCTTTTGGTCTGACAGGAGCTCCTACAATGAGCAGTTCTTC.